This T cell receptor beta chain comes out of a study of cytomegalovirus exposure and HLA in healthy donors. The PCR ran on 60 Vbeta and 13 Jbeta primers. Profiling relied on immunoSEQ multiplex PCR, and the TCRdb table lists in-frame clones only, not all of them. This sample has roughly 120,000 clones; less than 85% occur once, and the top ten carry around 3.7%. V lost 3 bases to trimming and J lost 1 base; unmatched junction nucleotides: 5. The germline V gene has CDR1 SQVTM and CDR2 ANQGSEA. The CDR3 loop spans 14 amino acids. Remarks on this clone: As yet, its antigen is unknown.

Regarding the study as a whole: Researchers counted roughly 150 TCR beta chains as cytomegalovirus-associated. In an earlier analysis, in fewer than 700 donors, most V segments appeared productive either ~87% or ~30% of the time.

This rearrangement joins TRBV29-1 to TRBJ2-7; 8 nucleotides agree with TRBD1. This sequence was found in a woman aged 40 to 55 in good health and CMV-seronegative. Source material: PBMCs. The CDR3 is CSVERQGRSYEQYF. In DNA form, the CDR3 reads TGCAGCGTTGAGAGACAGGGGCGATCCTACGAGCAGTACTTC.